This TCR beta chain originates from a study of response to subunit inactivated influenza vaccine. TCRdb re-derived calls from the RT-PCR reads in MiXCR, one entry per CDR3 protein. The profile shows 560,000 or so distinct CDR3 sequences, around 8% of them singletons. This CDR3 region has 16 residues. V gave up 5 bases and J gave up 4 bases; unmatched junction bases: 6. The sample in question was PBMCs from blood, obtained around 25 months after vaccination. The genes are TRBV12-3 or TRBV12-4 and TRBJ2-2; 11 positions match TRBD2. The clonotype comes from a man in his fifties or sixties who received an inactivated influenza vaccine. The CDR3 is CASSQTSGRATGELFF. The CDR3 DNA reads as TGTGCCAGCAGTCAAACTAGCGGGAGAGCCACCGGGGAGCTGTTTTTT.